This T cell receptor (beta chain) appears in the sequencing data of a study of T-cell memory formation after mild COVID-19. Study as a whole: The TCR clusters were mostly specific to one donor. The study, taken as a whole, reports: Confirmation of SARS-CoV-2 specificity was lacking for second-wave clones peaking day 37. Largely, contracting CD4+ clones fell within CM and EM, and contracting CD8+ clones within EMRA.

The CDR3 loop spans 15 amino acids. Trimming at V came to 0 bases and at J to 4 bases, leaving 6 bases not matched to a gene. CDR1 is SGHDN and CDR2 is FVKESK in the germline V gene. A remark on this clonotype: Its antigen is unknown.

From 5'RACE with constant-segment primers came TCR alpha and TCR beta cDNA libraries that carried sample barcodes and UMIs. TCRdb reprocessed the 5' RACE reads via MiXCR and lists one record per CDR3 protein. Counted here are 450,000 or so distinct CDR3 sequences, about 23% occurring once; the ten biggest clones make up approximately 12%. The material sequenced was PBMCs or a T cell subset sorted from them (not recorded which). This sequence was found in an adult woman who had mild COVID-19 (a few samples of this study predate the infection). Cell type and time point are not known. This chain joins TRBV14 and TRBJ2-7, with TRBD2 matching over 7 bases. The CDR3 loop is CASSQELARAYEQYF. The CDR3 DNA reads TGTGCCAGCAGCCAAGAACTAGCGAGGGCATACGAGCAGTACTTC.